This TCR beta chain was captured by sequencing in a study of shared clonotypes between healthy human individuals. General study findings and limits: The low donor count limited represented genetic and exposure-history diversity.

The assay was carried out at the deep level. Spread over ten immunoSEQ deep assay plates, unsorted PBMC DNA underwent sequencing. Produced via immunoSEQ multiplex PCR; TCRdb's table is partial and in-frame only. The sample lists around 450,000 clones, about 85% occurring once. A remark on this clone: The antigen remains unidentified.

Donation came from healthy HIV-negative adults that had no recent acute infections or vaccinations. Trimming took 3 bases from V and 5 from J, leaving 7 bases between them. Germline CDR1 reads SNHLY; CDR2 reads FYNNEI. This CDR3 is built from 12 residues. Sequencing input: PBMCs. The rearrangement links TRBV2 to TRBJ1-2, with D unclear. The receptor was isolated from a woman in her thirties or forties in good health. Some clones in this sample may be carry-over from other donors' samples. CDR3 nucleotide sequence: TGTGCCAGCAGTGAGGCACGTTATGGCTACACCTTC. Its translation: CASSEARYGYTF.